The 22 T cell receptor beta chains below all came from one sample that was sequenced in a study of T cells after yellow fever vaccination. TCRdb reprocessed the 5' RACE reads with MiXCR, giving one entry per CDR3 protein. The table includes some 69,000 distinct CDR3 sequences, around 6.2% detected once. The input for sequencing was CD4+ T cells sorted from PBMCs, taken less than 16 days after the first yellow fever vaccination. Receptors originate from a man younger than 35 who received the YFV17D yellow fever vaccine.

This clonotype was observed many times. The chain is built from TRBV7-2 and TRBJ2-5; TRBD2 might be the D (6 bases). V lost 6 bases and J lost 3, with 14 bases in between. Germline CDR1 SGHTA, CDR2 FQGNSA. This CDR3 is built from 14 residues. The CDR3 is CASSPPGLKETQYF. CDR3 DNA: TGTGCCAGCAGTCCCCCGGGACTGAAAGAGACCCAGTACTTC.

This clonotype came up many times. The chain links TRBV27 to TRBJ2-1, with D tentatively TRBD2 (5 bases). CDR1 is MNHEY and CDR2 is SMNVEV in the germline V gene (reference sequence). V was trimmed by 4 bases and J by 8 bases, leaving 15 bases between them. CDR3 length: 14 amino acids. DNA of the CDR3: TGTGCCAGCAGTTCCCGGACGGGGTCGGATGAGCAGTTCTTC. Its translation: CASSSRTGSDEQFF.

This clonotype has a count of ten or more. The chain uses TRBV20-1 and TRBJ2-7, with D unresolved. The CDR3 is 11 amino acids. Trimming pared 5 bases from V and 5 bases from J, leaving 10 bases between. The germline V gene encodes CDR1 DFQATT and CDR2 SNEGSKA (reference sequence). The CDR3 here is CSALIGDEQYF. CDR3 nucleotide sequence: TGCAGTGCTCTAATTGGTGACGAGCAGTACTTC.

This clonotype was seen repeatedly, ten times or more. The chain recombines TRBV20-1 with TRBJ1-5; 7 nucleotides align to TRBD1. Germline V CDR1 and CDR2: DFQATT, SNEGSKA (reference sequence). The CDR3 covers 14 residues. Trimming at V came to 6 bases and at J to 7 bases, leaving 12 bases not matched to a gene. CDR3 sequence: CSARQGSPPQPQHF. CDR3 DNA: TGCAGTGCACGACAGGGTTCACCCCCCCAGCCCCAGCATTTT.

This clonotype was counted many times. The V gene is TRBV5-6, the J gene TRBJ2-3; TRBD2 is a possible D gene (6 bases). Trimming pared 6 bases from V and 5 bases from J, leaving 22 bases between. The CDR3 has 16 residues. CDR1 is SGHDT and CDR2 is YYEEEE in the germline V gene. The CDR3 nucleotides read TGTGCCAGCACCTTTGCCACCGGGACTGGAGGAGATACGCAGTATTTT. Protein product: CASTFATGTGGDTQYF.

This clonotype appeared many times. This chain links TRBV5-1 with TRBJ1-4, with a tentative D call TRBD1 (6 bases). CDR3 length: 14 amino acids. The germline V and J ends were trimmed by 4 bases and 8 bases, with 15 bases remaining between them. Germline-derived CDR1 and CDR2 are SGHRS and YFSETQ. The chain's CDR3 is CASSARWDKEKLFF. The CDR3 nucleotides are TGCGCCAGCAGCGCCCGGTGGGACAAGGAAAAACTGTTTTTT.

This clonotype was seen ten or more times. The chain joins TRBV20-1 to TRBJ1-4; D gene uncertain. CDR1 is DFQATT, CDR2 SNEGSKA, per germline (reference sequence). This CDR3 has 14 amino acids. V was clipped by 1 base and J by 6 bases, with 12 bases between them. CDR3 amino acids: CSARGSGRDEKLFF. CDR3 coding DNA: TGCAGTGCTAGAGGCTCCGGTCGAGATGAAAAACTGTTTTTT.

To note about this clonotype: This may arise from a read error, as a much more abundant clone is one base away. The chain carries TRBV7-3 and TRBJ2-1, with a weak D call TRBD1 (6 bases). V gave up 9 bases and J gave up 7 bases, with 16 bases separating them. The germline gives CDR1 SGHTA, CDR2 FQGTGA. The CDR3 extends over 13 amino acids. The CDR3 sequence is CARSQQGGNEQFF. In DNA, the CDR3 is TGTGCCAGGAGCCAACAGGGCGGTAATGAGCAGTTCTTC.

This clonotype was seen ten or more times. This chain links TRBV7-2 with TRBJ2-2, with 7 bases matching TRBD2. CDR1 and CDR2 from the germline V gene are SGHTA and FQGNSA. The CDR3 spans 17 residues. Trimming took 2 bases from V and 0 from J; bases not matched to a gene: 6. This CDR3 reads CASSLWAGVPNTGELFF. The CDR3 DNA is TGTGCCAGCAGCTTATGGGCGGGGGTTCCGAACACCGGGGAGCTGTTTTTT.

This clonotype occurred a few times. This chain uses TRBV29-1 with TRBJ2-5; D gene ambiguous. Germline V gives CDR1 SQVTM, CDR2 ANQGSEA. V shed 7 bases and J shed 5 bases, with 14 bases lying between them. The length of the CDR3 is 12 residues. DNA for the CDR3: TGCAGCGCCGTCCTCGGATACGAGACCCAGTACTTC. It yields the protein CSAVLGYETQYF.

Only a few counts were recorded for this clonotype. A much larger clone lies a single base off, so this may be a read error. The rearrangement joins TRBV20-1 to TRBJ1-4; perhaps TRBD1 as D (6 bases). The CDR3 loop spans 14 amino acids. Germline CDR1 reads DFQATT; CDR2 reads SNEGSKA (reference sequence). CDR3 in amino acids: CSATQTGPKEKLFF. The DNA for the CDR3 is TGCAGTGCTACGCAGACAGGTCCTAAAGAAAAACTGTTTTTT.

This clonotype was seen repeatedly, ten times or more. The chain couples TRBV20-1 to TRBJ1-6; unclear D gene. With 1 base removed from V and 13 bases from J, the gap between germline ends came to 14 bases. Germline CDR1 reads DFQATT; CDR2 reads SNEGSKA (reference sequence). The CDR3 spans 13 residues. CDR3 amino acids: CSARVAGPEPLHF. The CDR3 DNA is TGCAGTGCTAGAGTCGCAGGTCCGGAGCCCCTCCACTTT.

This clonotype was detected ten times or more. This chain links TRBV20-1 with TRBJ1-1, with a possible D match to TRBD1 (5 bases). The CDR3 length is 18 residues. V was pared by 0 bases and J by 0 bases, with 20 bases between. The V gene's germline CDR1 is DFQATT and CDR2 SNEGSKA (reference sequence). CDR3 residues: CSARDPGQGRTMNTEAFF. The CDR3 DNA is TGCAGTGCTAGAGATCCCGGCCAGGGCCGAACGATGAACACTGAAGCTTTCTTT.

In its sample, this clonotype was seen many times. The chain joins TRBV7-2 to TRBJ2-2, with D uncertain. CDR1 and CDR2 (germline): SGHTA, FQGNSA. The V end lost 4 bases, the J end lost 2 bases, and 5 bases lay between the germline ends. This CDR3 region has 13 residues. The CDR3 is CASSSYNTGELFF. The CDR3 region has the DNA TGTGCCAGCAGCTCGTACAACACCGGGGAGCTGTTTTTT.

This clonotype has ten or more counts. The chain has TRBV7-9 and TRBJ1-1; D unclear. Trimming pared 0 bases from V and 11 bases from J, leaving 13 bases between. This CDR3 region has 13 residues. Germline V lookup: CDR1 SEHNR, CDR2 FQNEAQ (reference sequence). Here the CDR3 reads CASSLAGFAGAFF. The CDR3 DNA sequence: TGTGCCAGCAGCTTAGCTGGCTTTGCGGGGGCTTTCTTT.

This clonotype occurred many times. The chain has TRBV6-5 and TRBJ2-7; 7 bases match TRBD1. Germline values: CDR1 MNHEY, CDR2 SVGAGI. CDR3 length: 13 residues. The junction had 6 bases not matched to a gene; V was cut back by 5 bases and J by 5 bases. In DNA, the CDR3 is TGTGCCAGCAGTACAACAGGGGATCACGAGCAGTACGTC. Amino acids: CASSTTGDHEQYV.

This chain joins TRBV7-7 and TRBJ2-1; 13 nucleotides align to TRBD2. Germline V gives CDR1 SSHAT, CDR2 FNYEAQ (reference sequence). V trimming: 6 bases; J trimming: 1 base; junction bases outside the gene matches: 3. The CDR3 spans 16 residues. CDR3 sequence reads: CASRTSGGNSYNEQFF. CDR3 nucleotide sequence: TGTGCCAGCAGGACTAGCGGGGGGAATTCCTACAATGAGCAGTTCTTC. Looking up the rest from reference TRBV7-7 and TRBJ2-1 gives the full variable domain: GAGVSQSPRYKVTKRGQDVTLRCDPISSHATLYWYQQALGQGPEFLTYFNYEAQPDKSGLPSDRFSAERPEGSISTLTIQRTEQRDSAMYRCASRTSGGNSYNEQFFGPGTRLTVL.

This clonotype appeared many times. The V call is TRBV15, the J call TRBJ1-3; possible D gene TRBD1, 6 bases. Trimming cost V 0 bases and J 2 bases, with 11 bases left between them. The germline V gene encodes CDR1 LNHNV and CDR2 YYDKDF (reference sequence). This CDR3 has 16 residues. CDR3 nucleotide sequence: TGTGCCACCAGCAGAGATCGGGGGGGCACTGGAAACACCATATATTTT. Amino acid sequence: CATSRDRGGTGNTIYF.

This clonotype was detected ten times or more. This chain joins TRBV12-3 or TRBV12-4 and TRBJ1-1, with TRBD1 matching over 7 bases. J gave up 0 bases and V 6 bases, and 7 bases lay outside the gene matches. This CDR3 is 15 amino acids long. CDR3 DNA: TGTGCCAGCAGGTACCGGGACAGCATGAACACTGAAGCTTTCTTT. Translated, it gives CASRYRDSMNTEAFF.

This clonotype was counted ten times or more. The chain combines TRBV7-9 with TRBJ1-5; 10 bases map to TRBD1. This CDR3 comprises 17 residues. The junction had 8 bases not matched to a gene; V was cut back by 6 bases and J by 0 bases. The V gene's germline CDR1 is SEHNR and CDR2 FQNEAQ (reference sequence). The CDR3 loop reads CASSLRDRGYSNQPQHF. Here the CDR3 DNA reads TGTGCCAGCAGTTTACGGGACAGGGGCTATAGCAATCAGCCCCAGCATTTT.

This clonotype has a count of ten or more. The chain carries TRBV20-1 and TRBJ2-3; a weak D match, TRBD2 (6 bases). This CDR3 spans 12 amino acids. Germline lookup yields CDR1 DFQATT and CDR2 SNEGSKA (reference sequence). V lost 6 bases to trimming and J lost 5 bases, with 12 bases between them. CDR3 region: CSAWFGRDTQYF. The CDR3 DNA reads TGCAGTGCCTGGTTCGGGAGAGATACGCAGTATTTT.

In its sample, this clonotype was seen many times. The chain is built from TRBV2 and TRBJ2-5; the D is unclear. Germline V gene data show CDR1 as SNHLY and CDR2 as FYNNEI. The CDR3 totals 13 residues. The V and J ends lost 4 bases and 1 base respectively, with 7 bases between them. The CDR3 nucleotides are TGTGCCAGCAGTGCGGCTATCCAAGAGACCCAGTACTTC. It yields the protein CASSAAIQETQYF.